Below, 5 T cell receptor beta chains from the same sample are listed, as sequenced in a study of graft-versus-host responses after intestinal transplantation. Their specific antigens are unknown. Assay used: immunoSEQ multiplex PCR; TCRdb lists only in-frame clones, some missing. The table has about 41,000 clones, approximately 96% seen once. Material: unstimulated CD8+ T cells sorted from spleen or lymph node cells, obtained before transplant. Source of these receptors: a human donor who was the organ donor for an intestinal transplant.

The chain carries TRBV4-1 and TRBJ1-1; D uncertain. Germline loops: CDR1 MGHRA, CDR2 YSYEKL. The CDR3 runs to 14 residues. Trimming pared 1 base from V and 5 bases from J, leaving 11 bases between. The CDR3 region is CASSQVVGWTEAFF. The CDR3 region has the DNA TGCGCCAGCAGCCAAGTGGTGGGGTGGACTGAAGCTTTCTTT.

This chain uses TRBV19 with TRBJ1-2; 7 positions agree with TRBD1. Germline V gene data show CDR1 as LNHDA and CDR2 as SQIVND (reference sequence). The V gene end was trimmed by 6 bases and the J gene end by 0 bases; junction bases not matched to a gene: 7. This CDR3 is built from 15 residues. Here the CDR3 reads CASSGTAYSNYGYTF. The CDR3 coding sequence is TGTGCCAGTAGCGGGACAGCCTACTCTAACTATGGCTACACCTTC.

J is TRBJ2-1 and V is TRBV9, with D uncertain. Trimming stripped 4 bases from V and 7 bases from J, with 18 bases between. Germline CDR1 reads SGDLS; CDR2 reads YYNGEE. The CDR3 runs to 15 residues. The CDR3 region has the DNA TGTGCCAGCAGCCCCCGTGGGCAGCTGGATAATGAGCAGTTCTTC. As protein: CASSPRGQLDNEQFF. The full variable domain, with the rest looked up from reference TRBV9 and TRBJ2-1, is DSGVTQTPKHLITATGQRVTLRCSPRSGDLSVYWYQQSLDQGLQFLIQYYNGEERAKGNILERFSAQQFPDLHSELNLSSLELGDSALYFCASSPRGQLDNEQFFGPGTRLTVL.

The chain couples TRBV9 to TRBJ2-5; 8 bases are shared with TRBD2. This CDR3 region has 16 residues. Germline V gene data show CDR1 as SGDLS and CDR2 as YYNGEE. With V trimmed by 3 bases and J by 6 bases, 13 bases remained unmatched. The CDR3 reads CASSAGAGGSGKTQYF. In DNA form, the CDR3 reads TGTGCCAGCAGCGCCGGCGCGGGGGGTTCGGGGAAGACCCAGTACTTC.

This clone was seen only once. The rearrangement joins TRBV28 to TRBJ2-5; 8 nucleotides align to TRBD2. The CDR3 consists of 13 residues. The germline CDR1 and CDR2 sequences are MDHEN and SYDVKM. The ends lost 6 bases at V and 13 bases at J; junction bases unmatched: 13. CDR3: CASRIGGALDVYF. In nucleotides, the CDR3 is TGTGCCAGCAGGATCGGGGGGGCCCTGGACGTGTACTTC.